In its sample, the clone carrying this T cell receptor beta chain was seen many times. TCRdb passed the 5' RACE reads through MiXCR, listing each CDR3 protein once. The data show over 60,000 distinct CDR3 sequences, about 5.5% seen once. The starting material, 2 million PBMCs stored at -80 C, gave rise to the unsorted libraries. These data are taken from a study of neurological immune-mediated disorders. V gave up 6 bases and J gave up 2 bases, with 12 bases separating them. This CDR3 is built from 14 residues. The germline V gene has CDR1 MNHEY and CDR2 SVGAGI. The sequence was collected from a woman between 25 and 40 years old with multiple sclerosis. The sequenced sample consisted of PBMCs. The J gene is TRBJ2-3, the V gene TRBV6-5; D may match TRBD1 or TRBD2 (6 bases each). The CDR3 nucleotides are TGTGCCAGCAGGCGGGGACAACCCACAGATACGCAGTATTTT. This translates into CASRRGQPTDTQYF.